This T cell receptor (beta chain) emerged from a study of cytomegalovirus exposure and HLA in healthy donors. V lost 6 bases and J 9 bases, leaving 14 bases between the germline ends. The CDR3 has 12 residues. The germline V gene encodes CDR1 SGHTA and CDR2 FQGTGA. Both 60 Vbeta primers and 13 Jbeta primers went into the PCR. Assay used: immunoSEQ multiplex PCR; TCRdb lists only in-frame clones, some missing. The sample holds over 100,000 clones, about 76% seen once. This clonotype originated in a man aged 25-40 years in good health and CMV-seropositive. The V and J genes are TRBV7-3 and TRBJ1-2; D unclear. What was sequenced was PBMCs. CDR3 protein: CASRRDGESYTF. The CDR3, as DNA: TGTGCCAGCAGGAGAGATGGAGAGAGCTACACCTTC.